Listed here are 9 T cell receptor beta chains from one sample, sequenced in a study of cytotoxic CD8 clonotypes in ibrutinib-treated CLL. Only in-frame clones appear in the TCRdb table, and some are missing; sequencing was by immunoSEQ multiplex PCR. Among approximately 92,000 clones, around 77% were seen once, and the ten largest hold around 24%. Source: PBMCs, taken after 24 months of ibrutinib treatment. These receptors originate from a human donor with chronic lymphocytic leukemia.

The rearrangement joins TRBV5-1 to TRBJ1-2, with a tentative D call TRBD1 (5 bases). CDR1 and CDR2 from the germline V gene are SGHRS and YFSETQ. This CDR3 spans 14 amino acids. V was trimmed by 0 bases and J by 6 bases, leaving 12 bases between them. CDR3 amino acids: CASSLGRGANGYTF. CDR3 coding DNA: TGCGCCAGCAGCTTGGGGAGAGGGGCGAATGGCTACACCTTC.

The rearrangement links TRBV6-1 to TRBJ1-1; D perhaps matches TRBD1 (5 bases). The ends were cut back, 9 bases at V and 1 base at J, with 12 bases in the middle. Germline CDR1 and CDR2: MNHNS and SASEGT. The CDR3 runs to 13 residues. CDR3 nucleotide sequence: TGTGCCAGTTCGGGACGGACGAACACTGAAGCTTTCTTT. Its translation is CASSGRTNTEAFF.

The chain recombines TRBV7-2 with TRBJ2-7; D is ambiguous. The length of the CDR3 is 15 residues. In germline, CDR1 is SGHTA, CDR2 FQGNSA. Trimming pared 5 bases from V and 2 bases from J, leaving 16 bases between. The CDR3 nucleotides are TGTGCCAGCAGCCCCGCCGGTACGGCCCCCTACGAGCAGTACTTC. Amino acids: CASSPAGTAPYEQYF.

CDR3 bases: TGTGCCAGCAGCTCGGGACTTCCCTTGACAGATACGCAGTATTTT. Translating gives CASSSGLPLTDTQYF. The rearrangement links TRBV6-5 to TRBJ2-3; D is possibly TRBD2 (6 bases). This CDR3 comprises 15 residues. Looked up from germline, CDR1 is MNHEY and CDR2 is SVGAGI. Trimming left V 6 bases short and J 3 bases short, with 16 bases between.

J is TRBJ1-2 and V is TRBV6-1; 8 nucleotides match TRBD1. Losses at the gene ends were 7 bases for V and 10 bases for J; bases not matched to a gene: 11. This CDR3 spans 13 amino acids. Per germline, CDR1 MNHNS and CDR2 SASEGT. CDR3 amino acids: CASTWDRSNFYTF. CDR3 in DNA: TGTGCCAGCACCTGGGACAGGTCTAACTTCTACACCTTC.

The count of this clone is one. This CDR3 reads CASSERQGLNEKLFF. DNA of the CDR3: TGTGCCAGCAGTGAGAGACAGGGGCTTAATGAAAAACTGTTTTTT. The genes are TRBV2 and TRBJ1-4; 8 bases match TRBD1. Germline loops: CDR1 SNHLY, CDR2 FYNNEI. The CDR3 spans 15 residues. The ends lost 3 bases at V and 4 bases at J; junction bases unmatched: 4.

The chain has TRBV9 and TRBJ2-7; TRBD2 agrees at 8 bases. The CDR3 length is 14 residues. From germline, CDR1 is SGDLS and CDR2 YYNGEE. J gave up 4 bases and V 6 bases, and 9 bases lay outside the gene matches. The CDR3 DNA reads TGTGCCAGCACCCTGGGATTAGCGGGGTACGAGCAGTACTTC. As protein: CASTLGLAGYEQYF.

This sequence joins TRBV28 and TRBJ2-5, with 9 positions matching TRBD2. The CDR3 extends over 15 amino acids. J gave up 5 bases and V 2 bases, and 6 bases lay outside the gene matches. Germline V gene sequence: CDR1 MDHEN, CDR2 SYDVKM. In DNA form, the CDR3 reads TGTGCCAGCAGTTTAGCGGGAGGGCCGGGGGAGACCCAGTACTTC. Translation: CASSLAGGPGETQYF.

In its sample, this clone was seen many times. The chain carries TRBV10-3 and TRBJ2-5, with TRBD1 matching 7 bases. CDR1 and CDR2 (germline): ENHRY, SYGVKD. This CDR3 is built from 12 residues. The V segment lost 8 bases and the J segment 2 bases; nucleotides outside the gene matches: 2. The CDR3 sequence is CAIRDRQETQYF. The CDR3 coding sequence is TGTGCCATCCGGGACAGACAAGAGACCCAGTACTTC.